The 9 T cell receptor beta chains given below trace back to one sample, sequenced in a study of blood T cells in healthy people across ages. A J-beta primer mix and a sample-barcoded 5' primer were used in a second PCR of roughly 7 to 12 cycles. Via MiXCR, TCRdb re-called the 5' RACE reads, giving one row per CDR3 protein. The sample shows hundreds of thousands of distinct CDR3 sequences, less than 35% of them seen only once. Material: blood. The receptor set was obtained from a woman over 75 in good health.

There are a few counts of this clonotype. V usage is TRBV19 and J usage is TRBJ2-5; TRBD1 aligns across 7 bases. Looked up from germline, CDR1 is LNHDA and CDR2 is SQIVND (reference sequence). J was trimmed by 2 bases and V by 5 bases; bases with no gene match: 8. The CDR3 contains 15 residues. CDR3: CASSSSTGIQETQYF. The CDR3 nucleotides are TGTGCCAGTAGTTCCTCGACAGGGATACAAGAGACCCAGTACTTC.

V usage is TRBV7-9 and J usage is TRBJ2-2; unclear D gene. Germline loops: CDR1 SEHNR, CDR2 FQNEAQ (reference sequence). V shed 5 bases and J shed 6 bases, with 10 bases lying between them. The CDR3 is made up of 13 amino acids. Here the CDR3 reads CASSGWTSGELFF. For the CDR3, the DNA is TGTGCCAGCAGCGGCTGGACGTCCGGGGAGCTGTTTTTT.

In this sample, this clonotype turned up a few times. This clone may be a read error of a much larger clone one base away. CDR3 coding DNA: TGTGCCAGCAGTTTCGCGCTGGGGTCTAGCGGGGGATCTGAGCAGTTCTTC. Translating it yields CASSFALGSSGGSEQFF. The chain employs TRBV12-3 or TRBV12-4 and TRBJ2-1; 10 bases agree with TRBD2. There are 17 residues in the CDR3. The J segment lost 9 bases and the V segment lost 3 bases, leaving 14 bases of the junction unmatched.

This chain connects TRBV7-9 to TRBJ1-2; 9 bases match TRBD1. Looked up from germline, CDR1 is SEHNR and CDR2 is FQNEAQ (reference sequence). The CDR3 totals 15 residues. The J segment lost 4 bases and the V segment lost 10 bases, leaving 13 bases of the junction unmatched. CDR3: CATDEQGAYSYGYTF. DNA for the CDR3: TGTGCCACCGATGAACAGGGGGCGTATAGCTATGGCTACACCTTC.

This clonotype was recorded many times. The chain employs TRBV3-1 and TRBJ2-5, with 11 bases lining up with TRBD1. The ends lost 5 bases at V and 0 bases at J; junction bases unmatched: 5. The CDR3 sequence is 16 residues long. Germline assignment: CDR1 LGHDT and CDR2 YNNKEL (reference sequence). Here the CDR3 DNA reads TGTGCCAGCAGCTCTTGGACAGGGGGCTACCAAGAGACCCAGTACTTC. Protein sequence: CASSSWTGGYQETQYF.

This clonotype was seen repeatedly, ten times or more. This rearrangement joins TRBV4-3 to TRBJ2-1; 10 bases are shared with TRBD1. V gave up 2 bases and J gave up 7 bases; unmatched junction bases: 14. CDR1 and CDR2 (germline): LGHNA, YSLEER. The CDR3 length is 18 residues. The CDR3 loop reads CASSQTTPGTGVFNEQFF. DNA of the CDR3: TGCGCCAGCAGCCAAACTACCCCCGGGACAGGGGTGTTTAATGAGCAGTTCTTC.

This clonotype was recorded many times. This sequence joins TRBV2 and TRBJ1-2, with a possible D match to TRBD1 (5 bases). Germline CDR1 and CDR2: SNHLY and FYNNEI. V was shortened by 6 bases and J by 5 bases, with 16 bases between the two germline ends. CDR3 size: 14 residues. CDR3 DNA: TGTGCCAGCAGACTAGACAGCATTTCTTATGGCTACACCTTC. Translating it yields CASRLDSISYGYTF.

The chain recombines TRBV12-3 or TRBV12-4 with TRBJ1-2; no reliable D call. V dropped 9 bases and J dropped 0 bases, with 11 bases sitting between them. CDR3 size: 13 residues. CDR3 loop: CASKAIANYGYTF. The CDR3 coding sequence is TGTGCCAGTAAGGCCATCGCTAACTATGGCTACACCTTC.

Many counts were recorded for this clonotype. A much bigger clone sits one base away, suggesting this may be a read error. The chain is built from TRBV7-2 and TRBJ2-3, with TRBD2 identical over 9 bases. The J segment lost 5 bases and the V segment lost 4 bases, leaving 4 bases of the junction unmatched. This CDR3 comprises 14 residues. Germline values: CDR1 SGHTA, CDR2 FQGNSA. The CDR3 DNA sequence: TGTGCCAGCAGCTGGGGAGCGGGGGGAGATACGCAGTATTTT. It translates to CASSWGAGGDTQYF.